The 20 T cell receptor beta chains given below trace back to one sample, sequenced in a study of blood T cell repertoires in COVID-19. Repertoires were generated with immunoSEQ multiplex PCR, while TCRdb's copy carries only in-frame clones and drops some. The sample contains about 110,000 clones, roughly 86% of which appear only once. Material: peripheral blood. The receptors derive from a man aged 40-49 years with acute or convalescent COVID-19.

The table lists this clone with a count of one. The chain carries TRBV11-2 and TRBJ2-7, with D possibly TRBD2 on 5 matching bases. CDR1 and CDR2 from the germline V gene are SGHAT and FQNNGV. Deletions cut 0 bases from V and 3 bases from J, with 9 bases between. This CDR3 contains 14 residues. CDR3 DNA: TGTGCCAGCAGCTTAGACGGGGTGAACTACGAGCAGTACTTC. This translates into CASSLDGVNYEQYF.

This clone has a single count. J is TRBJ1-2 and V is TRBV9; D is undetermined. Looked up from germline, CDR1 is SGDLS and CDR2 is YYNGEE. Deletions cut 5 bases from V and 7 bases from J, with 15 bases between. This CDR3 spans 13 amino acids. CDR3 residues: CASSPDGRGGYTF. The CDR3 DNA follows: TGTGCCAGCAGTCCGGACGGCCGGGGTGGCTACACCTTC.

This clone was detected a few times. The V and J genes are TRBV7-7 and TRBJ2-1; 8 nucleotides agree with TRBD1. The CDR3 consists of 15 residues. Germline lookup yields CDR1 SSHAT and CDR2 FNYEAQ (reference sequence). Germline trimming cut 3 bases from V and 4 bases from J; bases unmatched to any gene: 5. The CDR3 nucleotides are TGTGCCAGCAGCTTGGACAGGGCAAAGTACAATGAGCAGTTCTTC. Translating it yields CASSLDRAKYNEQFF.

The chain links TRBV5-6 to TRBJ1-1; 7 nucleotides agree with TRBD1. The germline gives CDR1 SGHDT, CDR2 YYEEEE. The CDR3 totals 16 residues. Germline trimming cut 0 bases from V and 1 base from J; bases unmatched to any gene: 6. CDR3 coding DNA: TGTGCCAGCAGCTTGGAACGGACAGGAAAGAACACTGAAGCTTTCTTT. It encodes CASSLERTGKNTEAFF. The whole variable domain, filled in from reference TRBV5-6 and TRBJ1-1, reads DAGVTQSPTHLIKTRGQQVTLRCSPKSGHDTVSWYQQALGQGPQFIFQYYEEEERQRGNFPDRFSGHQFPNYSSELNVNALLLGDSALYLCASSLERTGKNTEAFFGQGTRLTVV.

The chain uses TRBV21-1 and TRBJ1-5. TRBV21-1 is tagged as a pseudogene. The CDR3 extends over 16 amino acids. The CDR3 sequence is CASRIVEEYSNQPQHF. CDR3 DNA: TGTGCCAGCAGGATCGTCGAGGAATATAGCAATCAGCCCCAGCATTTT.

The chain recombines TRBV10-3 with TRBJ1-2; no firm D call. The length of the CDR3 is 13 residues. From germline, CDR1 is ENHRY and CDR2 SYGVKD. V gave up 7 bases and J gave up 7 bases, with 16 bases separating them. CDR3 sequence: CAITPEGPSGYTF. CDR3 coding DNA: TGTGCCATCACCCCGGAGGGCCCTAGTGGCTACACCTTC.

The CDR3 DNA sequence: TGTGCCAGCAGCTCAAAGACTAGCGGGCCCCATGAGCAGTTCTTC. Translated, it gives CASSSKTSGPHEQFF. This chain connects TRBV5-4 to TRBJ2-1; 10 bases agree with TRBD2. The CDR3 loop spans 15 amino acids. CDR1 and CDR2 from the germline V gene are SGHNT and YYREEE (reference sequence). The V and J ends lost 3 bases and 8 bases, in that order; junction bases with no gene match: 8.

This chain connects TRBV11-2 to TRBJ1-2; D is uncertain. There are 14 residues in the CDR3. V lost 0 bases and J 2 bases, leaving 7 bases between the germline ends. The germline V gene encodes CDR1 SGHAT and CDR2 FQNNGV. Here the CDR3 reads CASSLEAPNYGYTF. The CDR3 DNA reads as TGTGCCAGCAGCTTAGAAGCTCCGAACTATGGCTACACCTTC.

CDR3 sequence reads: CSVEEGGGTEAFF. The CDR3 coding sequence is TGCAGCGTTGAGGAAGGGGGTGGCACTGAAGCTTTCTTT. The gene calls are TRBV29-1 and TRBJ1-1; TRBD1 might be the D (6 bases). The CDR3 is 13 residues long. The germline CDR1 and CDR2 sequences are SQVTM and ANQGSEA. Trimming took off 3 bases at V and 4 bases at J, with 12 bases between the two ends.

This chain joins TRBV2 and TRBJ1-4; 9 bases line up with TRBD1. V dropped 3 bases and J dropped 12; count of bases not matched to a gene: 14. Germline V lookup: CDR1 SNHLY, CDR2 FYNNEI. The CDR3 extends over 16 amino acids. CDR3 protein: CASSEGIRDRVLELFF. For the CDR3, the DNA is TGTGCCAGCAGTGAGGGGATCCGGGACAGGGTCCTAGAACTGTTTTTT.

The J gene is TRBJ2-3, the V gene TRBV6-5; 10 nucleotides match TRBD2. The CDR3 is 14 residues long. Germline V gene lookup returns CDR1 MNHEY and CDR2 SVGAGI. The ends lost 7 bases at V and 4 bases at J; junction bases unmatched: 5. CDR3 residues: CASNPLAGADTQYF. CDR3 nucleotide sequence: TGTGCCAGCAACCCTCTAGCGGGAGCAGATACGCAGTATTTT.

The chain uses TRBV5-6 and TRBJ2-5; TRBD1 agrees at 7 bases. The CDR3 consists of 14 residues. With V trimmed by 1 base and J by 5 bases, 5 bases remained unmatched. The germline gives CDR1 SGHDT, CDR2 YYEEEE. The CDR3 DNA follows: TGTGCCAGCAGCTTGTTACAGGGGCGGGAGACCCAGTACTTC. Amino acids: CASSLLQGRETQYF. Filled out from reference TRBV5-6 and TRBJ2-5, the complete variable domain reads DAGVTQSPTHLIKTRGQQVTLRCSPKSGHDTVSWYQQALGQGPQFIFQYYEEEERQRGNFPDRFSGHQFPNYSSELNVNALLLGDSALYLCASSLLQGRETQYFGPGTRLLVL.

This clone was observed a handful of times. The chain employs TRBV14 and TRBJ1-2; no reliable D call. This CDR3 has 15 amino acids. The germline gives CDR1 SGHDN, CDR2 FVKESK. V lost 4 bases and J lost 6, with 18 bases in between. CDR3 region: CASSLREGSWNGYTF. The CDR3 region has the DNA TGTGCCAGCAGCCTCCGGGAAGGCAGTTGGAATGGCTACACCTTC.

The chain carries TRBV24-1 and TRBJ2-3; 9 nucleotides match TRBD2. Germline CDR1 KGHDR, CDR2 SFDVKD. The junction had 4 bases not matched to a gene; V was cut back by 4 bases and J by 0 bases. There are 16 residues in the CDR3. The DNA of the CDR3 is TGTGCCACCAGTGACCCAGCGGGAGGAAGCACAGATACGCAGTATTTT. Residues: CATSDPAGGSTDTQYF.

V and J are TRBV7-9 and TRBJ1-2, with TRBD1 identical over 9 bases. This CDR3 contains 16 residues. Germline V gene data show CDR1 as SEHNR and CDR2 as FQNEAQ (reference sequence). Trimming removed 5 bases from V and 6 bases from J; junction bases left unmatched: 13. DNA for the CDR3: TGTGCCAGCAGCGTGTGGGACAGGGAAGACTTGCATGGCTACACCTTC. Its protein is CASSVWDREDLHGYTF.

In this sample, this clone turned up once. The rearrangement joins TRBV7-8 to TRBJ1-3, with unresolved D. CDR1 is SGHVS and CDR2 is FQNEAQ in the germline V gene. The CDR3 covers 14 residues. Trimming shortened V by 6 bases and J by 0 bases, and 9 bases separated the two germline ends. CDR3 sequence (DNA): TGTGCCAGCAGTATGGCTGACTCTGGAAACACCATATATTTT. Translating it yields CASSMADSGNTIYF.

This clone showed up just once. Written as DNA, the CDR3 is TGTGCCAGCAGATTCACAGGGGGTTCGAGTGAGCAGTTCTTC. Translation gives CASRFTGGSSEQFF. The chain recombines TRBV25-1 with TRBJ2-1, with 8 nucleotides matching TRBD1. The ends lost 6 bases at V and 9 bases at J; junction bases unmatched: 10. This CDR3 is built from 14 residues. The V gene's germline CDR1 is MGHDK and CDR2 SYGVNS.

The chain employs TRBV5-1 and TRBJ1-1; 7 positions agree with TRBD1. V was pared by 2 bases and J by 1 base, with 2 bases of the junction left unmatched. The CDR3 spans 14 residues. Germline V gives CDR1 SGHRS, CDR2 YFSETQ. This chain's CDR3 is CASSFGQENTEAFF. CDR3 sequence (DNA): TGCGCCAGCAGCTTTGGACAGGAGAACACTGAAGCTTTCTTT.

The gene calls are TRBV19 and TRBJ1-5; the match to TRBD1 covers 10 bases. Germline trimming cut 5 bases from V and 7 bases from J; bases unmatched to any gene: 8. The CDR3 extends over 15 amino acids. CDR1 and CDR2 (germline): LNHDA, SQIVND (reference sequence). CDR3 bases: TGTGCCAGTAGTCTTCGGGACAGGGGAGACCAGCCCCAGCATTTT. It translates to CASSLRDRGDQPQHF.

This rearrangement joins TRBV27 to TRBJ1-1; weak D call: TRBD1 (6 bases). The germline V gene encodes CDR1 MNHEY and CDR2 SMNVEV (reference sequence). The germline V and J ends were trimmed by 4 bases and 4 bases, with 16 bases remaining between them. The CDR3 is 15 amino acids. The CDR3 is CASSSPRGLITEAFF. The CDR3 DNA reads TGTGCCAGCAGTTCACCAAGGGGGTTGATCACTGAAGCTTTCTTT.